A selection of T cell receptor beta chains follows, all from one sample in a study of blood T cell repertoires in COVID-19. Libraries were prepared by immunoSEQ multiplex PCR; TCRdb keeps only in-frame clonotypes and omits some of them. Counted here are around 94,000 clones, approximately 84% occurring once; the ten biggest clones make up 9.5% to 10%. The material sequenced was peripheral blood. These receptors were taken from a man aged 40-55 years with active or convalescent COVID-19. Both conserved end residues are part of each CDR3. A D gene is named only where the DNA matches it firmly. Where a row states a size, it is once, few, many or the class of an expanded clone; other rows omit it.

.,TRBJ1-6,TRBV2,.,TGTGCCAGCAAACCAACAGGGACAAATTCACCCCTCCACTTT,CASKPTGTNSPLHF
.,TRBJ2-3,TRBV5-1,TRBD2,TGCGCCAGCAGCTTGGAGGCTGCGGGGGGGCAAGACGGCCGGCGAGATACGCAGTATTTT,CASSLEAAGGQDGRRDTQYF
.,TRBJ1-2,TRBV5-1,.,TGCGCCAGCAGCCCGGGCGACAGTAACTATGGCTACACCTTC,CASSPGDSNYGYTF
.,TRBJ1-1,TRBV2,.,TGTGCCAGCACCCCGGACACCATGAACACTGAAGCTTTCTTT,CASTPDTMNTEAFF
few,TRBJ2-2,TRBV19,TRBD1,TGTGCCAGTAGCGACCTTCCAGGGGGCGACGGCGGGGAGCTGTTTTTT,CASSDLPGGDGGELFF
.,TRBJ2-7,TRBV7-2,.,TGTGCCAGCAGCTTAGTGGAGGGTCGTACCTACGAGCAGTACTTC,CASSLVEGRTYEQYF
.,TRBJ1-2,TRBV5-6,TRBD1,TGTGCCAGCAGCTGGGGGACAGGGGTTGGTGGTCGTGGTGGCTACACCTTC,CASSWGTGVGGRGGYTF
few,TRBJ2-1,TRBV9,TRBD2,TGTGCCAGCAGTCGTAGGTCTAGCGGGGGGAGGAATGAGCAGTTCTTC,CASSRRSSGGRNEQFF
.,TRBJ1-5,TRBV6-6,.,TGTGCCAGCAGTTACGGGGGGGACGGCAATCAGCCCCAGCATTTT,CASSYGGDGNQPQHF
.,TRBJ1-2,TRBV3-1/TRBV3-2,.,TGTGCCAGCAGCCAAGAACAAGACGGGGGAGTCTATGGCTACACCTTC,CASSQEQDGGVYGYTF
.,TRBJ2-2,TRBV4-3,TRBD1,TGCGCCAGCAGCCAAGATGAGGGGGCCGCGAACACCGGGGAGCTGTTTTTT,CASSQDEGAANTGELFF
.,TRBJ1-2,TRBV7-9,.,TGTGCCAGCAGCTGGGAGGGATTGGGTGGCTACACCTTC,CASSWEGLGGYTF
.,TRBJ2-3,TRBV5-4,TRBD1,TGTGCCAGCAGCTCGATAGGGACAGCCTGGGGATACACAGATACGCAGTATTTT,CASSSIGTAWGYTDTQYF
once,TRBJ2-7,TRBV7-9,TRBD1,TGTGCCAGCAGCACCTACCGGGACAGTCCCTACGAGCAGTACTTC,CASSTYRDSPYEQYF
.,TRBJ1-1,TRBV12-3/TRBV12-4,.,TGTGCCAGCAGTTTTGGGCAGGGCCGAGCTTTCTTT,CASSFGQGRAFF
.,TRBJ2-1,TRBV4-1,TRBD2,TGCGCCAGCAGCCAAGAGGGGGCTGGAGCGGGGGGGCCCAATGAGCAGTTCTTC,CASSQEGAGAGGPNEQFF
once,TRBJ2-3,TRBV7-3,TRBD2,TGTGCCAGCAGCTTAGGATTGACTGGCAGCGGGGGTACAGATACGCAGTATTTT,CASSLGLTGSGGTDTQYF
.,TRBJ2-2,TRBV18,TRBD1,TGTGCCAGCTCACCACCGAACAGGGGGGACACCGGGGAGCTGTTTTTT,CASSPPNRGDTGELFF
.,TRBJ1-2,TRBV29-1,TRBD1,TGCAGCACATGGGACAGGGGCTATTTGGGTGGCTACACCTTC,CSTWDRGYLGGYTF
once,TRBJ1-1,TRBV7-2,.,TGTGCCAGCAGCTTAGCAGAGTCGGCAGGGGCCACTGAAGCTTTCTTT,CASSLAESAGATEAFF
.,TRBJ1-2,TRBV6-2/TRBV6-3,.,TGTGCCAGCAGTTACTCGACAGTGAATGGCTACACCTTC,CASSYSTVNGYTF
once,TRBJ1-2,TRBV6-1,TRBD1,TGTGCCAGCAGCGCCGGGACAGCTAACTATGGCTACACCTTC,CASSAGTANYGYTF
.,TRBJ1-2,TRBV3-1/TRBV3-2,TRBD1,TGTGCCAGCAGCCACCCCCCCCGCAATGACAGGGGCGGCTATGGCTACACCTTC,CASSHPPRNDRGGYGYTF
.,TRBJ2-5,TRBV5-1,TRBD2,TGCGCCAGCAGCTTGGTGGGGACTAGCGTGGGCGGAGAGACCCAGTACTTC,CASSLVGTSVGGETQYF
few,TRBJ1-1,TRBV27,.,TGTGCCAGCAGTTTATGGGGGGGCGGGTACACTGAAGCTTTCTTT,CASSLWGGGYTEAFF
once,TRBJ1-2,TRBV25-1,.,TGTGCCAGCAGTCCCCCCCGGGGTAACTATGGCTACACCTTC,CASSPPRGNYGYTF
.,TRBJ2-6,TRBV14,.,TGTGCCAGCAGCGAAGGGGCGGGGAATGGGGCCAACGTCCTGACTTTC,CASSEGAGNGANVLTF
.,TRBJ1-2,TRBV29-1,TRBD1,TGCAGCGTCCCTGGACAGGGGGCCGTGGCTGGCTACACCTTC,CSVPGQGAVAGYTF
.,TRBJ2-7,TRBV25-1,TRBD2,TGTGCCAGCAGTAAGACTAGCGCATCCTACGAGCAGTACTTC,CASSKTSASYEQYF
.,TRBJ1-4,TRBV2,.,TGTGCCAGCACCCCCCGTCTTGCAACTAATGAAAAACTGTTTTTT,CASTPRLATNEKLFF
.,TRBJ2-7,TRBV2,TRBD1,TGTGCCAGCAGTGATGGGACAGGGGAACAGCACTTC,CASSDGTGEQHF
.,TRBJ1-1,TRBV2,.,TGTGCCAGCAGGGGGCAGACGAACACTGAAGCTTTCTTT,CASRGQTNTEAFF
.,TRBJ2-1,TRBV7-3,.,TGTGCCAGCAGCTTAGCCGGAGGGGGCAGGGGATACAATGAGCAGTTCTTC,CASSLAGGGRGYNEQFF
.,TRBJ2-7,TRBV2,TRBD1,TGTGCCAGCAGGGGACAGGGCTACGAGCAGTACTTC,CASRGQGYEQYF
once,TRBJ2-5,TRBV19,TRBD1,TGTGCCAGTAGTGGACAGGGGAGGGAGACCCAGTACTTC,CASSGQGRETQYF
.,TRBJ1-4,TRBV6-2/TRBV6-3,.,TGTGCCAGCAGTTCGGGGGTGACTAATGAAAAACTGTTTTTT,CASSSGVTNEKLFF
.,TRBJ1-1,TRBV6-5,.,TGTGCCAGCAGTTCCCCGGCAGGGAACACTGAAGCTTTCTTT,CASSSPAGNTEAFF
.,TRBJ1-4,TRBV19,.,TGTGCCAGTAACCGCCAGGGTAATGAAAAACTGTTTTTT,CASNRQGNEKLFF
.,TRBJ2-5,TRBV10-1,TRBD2,TGCGCCAGCAGTGATAGGGCCGCTAGCGGGGGGGCGGTAGAGACCCAGTACTTC,CASSDRAASGGAVETQYF
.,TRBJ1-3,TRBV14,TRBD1,TGTGCCAGCAGCCGTATCGGGACAGGCGACTCTGGAAACACCATATATTTT,CASSRIGTGDSGNTIYF
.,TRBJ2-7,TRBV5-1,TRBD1,TGCGCCAGCAGCTTGGCACTATCCGTGACAGGGCACCACGAGCAGTACTTC,CASSLALSVTGHHEQYF
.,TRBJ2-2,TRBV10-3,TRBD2,TGTGCCATCAGTGGGCCAGCGGGGGACTCGTTGGCCGGGGAGCTGTTTTTT,CAISGPAGDSLAGELFF
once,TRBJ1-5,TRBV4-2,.,TGTGCCAGCAGCCAAGATCGAGGTCAGCCCCAGCATTTT,CASSQDRGQPQHF
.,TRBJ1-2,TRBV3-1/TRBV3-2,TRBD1,TGTGCCAGCAGCCGCACAGGGGGCAATGGCTACACCTTC,CASSRTGGNGYTF
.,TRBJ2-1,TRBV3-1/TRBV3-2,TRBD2,TGTGCCAGCAGCCTTCTCAAGGGCCGGGGGGGCAATGAGCAGTTCTTC,CASSLLKGRGGNEQFF
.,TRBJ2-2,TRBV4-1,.,TGCGCCAGCAGCCAAGTGAAGTGGACAGTCGCGAACACCGGGGAGCTGTTTTTT,CASSQVKWTVANTGELFF
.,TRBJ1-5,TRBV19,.,TGTGCCAGTAGTATAGGCGCGGCAGCCAATCAGCCCCAGCATTTT,CASSIGAAANQPQHF
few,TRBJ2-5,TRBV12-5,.,TGTGCTAGGGCCTACCAAGAGACCCAGTACTTC,CARAYQETQYF
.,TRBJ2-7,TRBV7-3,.,TGTGCCAGCAGCACGGCTGCGGGGCCATATCAGAGCTCCTACGAGCAGTACTTC,CASSTAAGPYQSSYEQYF
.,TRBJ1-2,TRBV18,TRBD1,TGTGCCAGCTCACCTACCGGACAGGGCGGGGGCTACACCTTC,CASSPTGQGGGYTF
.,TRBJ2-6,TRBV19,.,TGTGCCAGTAGTGGCGGTAGCTCTGGGGCCAACGTCCTGACTTTC,CASSGGSSGANVLTF